The clone carrying this T cell receptor beta chain turned up a few times. Between the trimmed V and J ends, which lost 4 bases and 4 bases, there was a span of 10 bases. This CDR3 comprises 13 residues. Germline V lookup: CDR1 SNHLY, CDR2 FYNNEI. This sample was included in a study of CD8+CD57+ T cells in acquired aplastic anemia. Profiling of TCR beta VDJ combinations and CDR3 sequences used genomic DNA as template. TCRdb recomputed calls from the reads with MiXCR, one row per CDR3 protein. The table has more than 150,000 distinct CDR3 sequences, about 50% seen once; the top ten hold approximately 12%. Sequencing was done on patients that had shown CD8+CD57+ cell expansion by flow cytometry. A severe acquired aplastic anemia diagnosis applied to all patients.

Sample: sorted CD4+, CD8+, or CD8+CD57+ T cells (not recorded which) from PBMCs. The gene calls are TRBV2 and TRBJ1-2; tentatively, D is TRBD1 (5 bases). The TCR was taken from a human donor with aplastic anemia. The DNA for the CDR3 is TGTGCCAGCAGTGCACGGGGGGGCTATGGCTACACCTTC. It is translated as CASSARGGYGYTF.